One and the same sample provided the 8 T cell receptor beta chains below, sequenced in a study of T cell responses to AZD1222 COVID-19 vaccine. Method: immunoSEQ multiplex PCR; TCRdb's copy keeps in-frame clones and lacks some. The sample contains about 140,000 clones, about 88% of which appear only once. Sequenced material: peripheral blood, taken on day 0 of AZD1222 vaccination. The receptors stem from an adult in good health.

The rearrangement uses TRBV19 and TRBJ2-7, with D maybe TRBD2 (6 bases). V was pared by 5 bases and J by 2 bases, with 10 bases between. This CDR3 is built from 13 residues. CDR1 LNHDA and CDR2 SQIVND come from the germline V gene (reference sequence). The CDR3 DNA follows: TGTGCCAGTAGTCGGACTAATCCCTACGAGCAGTACTTC. Residues: CASSRTNPYEQYF. The whole variable domain, remainder taken from reference TRBV19 and TRBJ2-7, is DGGITQSPKYLFRKEGQNVTLSCEQNLNHDAMYWYRQDPGQGLRLIYYSQIVNDFQKGDIAEGYSVSREKKESFPLTVTSAQKNPTAFYLCASSRTNPYEQYFGPGTRLTVT.

The rearrangement joins TRBV19 to TRBJ1-2; 9 nucleotides align to TRBD1. V lost 1 base to trimming and J lost 8 bases; unmatched junction nucleotides: 2. Germline values: CDR1 LNHDA, CDR2 SQIVND (reference sequence). The CDR3 spans 13 residues. The CDR3 DNA reads as TGTGCCAGTAGTATAGGGACAGGGGACGGCTACACCTTC. Its translation: CASSIGTGDGYTF.

The chain has TRBV27 and TRBJ2-6, with a possible D match to TRBD1 (5 bases). Germline V lookup: CDR1 MNHEY, CDR2 SMNVEV (reference sequence). The CDR3 covers 19 residues. Trimming left V 1 base short and J 1 base short, with 17 bases between. The CDR3 DNA is TGTGCCAGCAGTTTATTGTGGGGCCCCCTCGGTTCTGGGGCCAACGTCCTGACTTTC. Protein sequence: CASSLLWGPLGSGANVLTF.

This clone showed up just a few times. V is TRBV7-9 and J is TRBJ2-2, with D possibly called TRBD1 or TRBD2 (5 bases each). The germline gives CDR1 SEHNR, CDR2 FQNEAQ (reference sequence). The CDR3 has 16 amino acids. Trimming shortened V by 5 bases and J by 6 bases, and 19 bases separated the two germline ends. For the CDR3, the DNA is TGTGCCAGCAGCGGGGCACTATGGGGAGTTGCCGGGGAGCTGTTTTTT. This encodes CASSGALWGVAGELFF.

The rearrangement joins TRBV9 to TRBJ1-2; D is possibly TRBD1 (6 bases). CDR1 is SGDLS, CDR2 YYNGEE, per germline. This CDR3 contains 13 residues. Trimming left V 2 bases short and J 3 bases short, with 8 bases between. The CDR3 sequence: CASSVGQYYGYTF. As DNA, the CDR3 is TGTGCCAGCAGCGTCGGACAGTACTATGGCTACACCTTC.

This sequence joins TRBV7-2 and TRBJ2-7, with 9 bases fitting TRBD1. CDR1 and CDR2 from the germline V gene are SGHTA and FQGNSA. This CDR3 comprises 15 residues. J lost 7 bases, V lost 5 bases, and 12 bases had no gene match. The CDR3 protein is CASSPLAQGAREQYF. CDR3 coding DNA: TGTGCCAGCAGCCCCCTGGCACAGGGGGCGCGTGAGCAGTACTTC.

The chain links TRBV19 to TRBJ2-2; no definite D call. V was clipped by 3 bases and J by 2 bases, with 10 bases between them. The CDR3 length is 15 residues. Looked up from germline, CDR1 is LNHDA and CDR2 is SQIVND (reference sequence). The CDR3 DNA reads TGTGCCAGTAGTATTCTTGCGTCTAACACCGGGGAGCTGTTTTTT. Translating gives CASSILASNTGELFF.

The V gene is TRBV30, the J gene TRBJ2-5; tentative D call: TRBD2 (6 bases). Germline values: CDR1 GTSNPN, CDR2 SVGIG (reference sequence). This CDR3 region has 15 residues. V dropped 1 base and J dropped 5 bases, with 17 bases sitting between them. The CDR3 DNA reads TGTGCCTGGAGTGACGTCGGAGGGGTTAGGGAGACCCAGTACTTC. This gives the protein CAWSDVGGVRETQYF.